The sequence of this T cell receptor beta chain was determined in a study of shared clonotypes between healthy human individuals. Study-wide context: Each donor contributed plates that comprised three CD4 naive, three CD4 memory, two CD8 naive and one CD8 memory. Study conclusions and caveats: Across several donors, naive CD4 shared around 5.3%, naive CD8 about 3.2%, memory CD4 about 2.5%, memory CD8 0.35% to 0.5%.

Details on this clone: Antigen: not known. Other DNA sequences of this sample code for an identical CDR3.

A roughly 220 ng quantity of DNA, 30,000 to 35,000 T cell genomes, went into the sorted-subset replicate PCRs. Sequenced by immunoSEQ multiplex PCR; TCRdb stores in-frame clones only, minus some. In the table there are about 2.5 million clones, roughly 92% of which are singletons. Trimming removed 5 bases from V and 4 bases from J, with 9 bases in between. This CDR3 region has 13 residues. Germline V lookup: CDR1 MDHEN, CDR2 SYDVKM. The sample taken for sequencing was naive CD4+ T cells from PBMCs. As for subset: CD45RA+ positively selected. V gene TRBV28 combines with J gene TRBJ2-1; D uncertain. The TCR was taken from a man aged 18 to 30 in good health. Some clones in this sample may be carry-over from other donors' samples. The CDR3 coding sequence is TGTGCCAGCAGTCTAGACCGTTACAATGAGCAGTTCTTC. It translates to CASSLDRYNEQFF.